The rows below give T cell receptor beta chains drawn from one sample of a study of CD8+CD57+ T cells in acquired aplastic anemia. Each CDR3 protein gets one entry after TCRdb re-called the reads with MiXCR. The data contain roughly 260,000 distinct CDR3 sequences, around half of them singletons. Sequenced: sorted CD4+, CD8+, or CD8+CD57+ T cells (not recorded which) from PBMCs. The receptors stem from a human donor with aplastic anemia. The conserved cysteine and the conserved F or W are not part of the CDR3 here.

TRBJ2-3 | TRBV24-1 | ATSGPGSVDTQY
TRBJ2-3 | TRBV27 | ASSLVGREVDTQY
TRBJ2-7 | TRBV5-1 | ASSFRKTRGQPPWEQY
TRBJ1-5 | TRBV9 | ASSPGGQDNQPQH
TRBJ1-2 | TRBV6-5 | ASSWGQGPYGYT
TRBJ2-3 | TRBV10-2 | ASSRGGSITDTQY
TRBJ2-3 | TRBV5-8 | ASSSYPDRASTQY
TRBJ1-2 | TRBV2 | ASSEGGWNGYT
TRBJ1-5 | TRBV6-2/TRBV6-3 | ASSYTDRGHQPQH
TRBJ1-2 | TRBV10-3 | AISEADRGVAGYT
TRBJ2-1 | TRBV2 | ASSEMEVLGSSYNEQF
TRBJ2-2 | TRBV20-1 | SAGGGQGELF
TRBJ2-7 | TRBV7-9 | ASSFRTGETFEQY
TRBJ1-5 | TRBV10-3 | AISEGGNQPQH
TRBJ1-5 | TRBV20-1 | SAATNSNQPQH
TRBJ2-7 | TRBV5-6 | ASSLNDATRAYEQY
TRBJ2-7 | TRBV27 | ASSPRGQSSYEQY
TRBJ2-2 | TRBV7-9 | ASSASGPGELF
TRBJ2-1 | TRBV5-1 | ASSPRLGSSYNEQF
TRBJ2-7 | TRBV19 | ASSTGTGADEQY
TRBJ2-1 | TRBV12-3/TRBV12-4 | ASSSFPRGWGEQF
TRBJ2-7 | TRBV3-1 | ASSRLAGSSYEQY
TRBJ1-5 | TRBV20-1 | SARTAGLLNQPQH
TRBJ1-2 | TRBV9 | ASSVGSGSGNT
TRBJ2-5 | TRBV7-2 | ASSLYRRGGGQTQY
TRBJ1-2 | TRBV7-2 | ASSLAQEYGYT
TRBJ2-7 | TRBV13 | ASSFQGAREQY
TRBJ1-2 | TRBV24-1 | ATSDPGEGYT
TRBJ2-7 | TRBV19 | ASSPGTSSYEQY
TRBJ1-4 | TRBV7-9 | ASSLVGQVNEKLF
TRBJ1-2 | TRBV5-1 | ASSLRVGSDGYT
TRBJ1-5 | TRBV10-3 | AISDAGSQPQH
TRBJ1-5 | TRBV7-8 | ASRQGSGSNQPQH
TRBJ1-6 | TRBV14 | ASSHGLGSPLH
TRBJ1-1 | TRBV9 | ASSWVDSMNTEAF
TRBJ2-7 | TRBV15 | ATSNLGGGRPYEQY
TRBJ2-3 | TRBV11-2 | ASSLKTNTDTQY
TRBJ2-1 | TRBV19 | ASSMPPAGYGNGQF
TRBJ2-2 | TRBV20-1 | RASAGGGTGELF